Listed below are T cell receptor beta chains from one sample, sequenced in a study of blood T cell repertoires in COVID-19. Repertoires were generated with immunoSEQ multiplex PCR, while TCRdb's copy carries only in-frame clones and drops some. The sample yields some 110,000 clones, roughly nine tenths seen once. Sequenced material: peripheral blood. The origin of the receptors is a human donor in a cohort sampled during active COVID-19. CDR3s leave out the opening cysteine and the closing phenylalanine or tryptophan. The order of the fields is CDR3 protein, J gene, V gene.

ASSNSAAGQGHNEQF | TRBJ2-1 | TRBV7-8
ASSLGTGVGYGYT | TRBJ1-2 | TRBV5-6
SASRGNTEAF | TRBJ1-1 | TRBV20-1
ASSSGTGTYGYT | TRBJ1-2 | TRBV5-6
ASSLNLAGVTGELF | TRBJ2-2 | TRBV28
ASSQAAGGGNYGYT | TRBJ1-2 | TRBV4-1
ASSQESQGPGIYEQY | TRBJ2-7 | TRBV4-3
ASSQADSGNSPLH | TRBJ1-6 | TRBV3-1/TRBV3-2
ATSRIFEQGIGYEQY | TRBJ2-7 | TRBV15
ASTLYPGRSYEQY | TRBJ2-7 | TRBV5-8
ATSGGQGAEEAF | TRBJ1-1 | TRBV15
ASSPPRGVGDTQY | TRBJ2-3 | TRBV7-9
ASSLTNSGELF | TRBJ2-2 | TRBV11-2
ASSPRLPNYGYT | TRBJ1-2 | TRBV14
ASSRSIYNRGYT | TRBJ1-2 | TRBV27
ASSQDVRPGLVTDTQY | TRBJ2-3 | TRBV4-3
ASSTGTGPYEQY | TRBJ2-7 | TRBV19
ASSWQAGGPGEQF | TRBJ2-1 | TRBV19
ASSLGDRAVATNEKLF | TRBJ1-4 | TRBV5-4
ASSPPKVGPSPYEQY | TRBJ2-7 | TRBV18
ASRDRVGAKNIQY | TRBJ2-4 | TRBV27
ASSPIRDTNYADTQY | TRBJ2-3 | TRBV18
ASSYEGTGGDDTQY | TRBJ2-3 | TRBV11-3
ASTRTGSSYEQY | TRBJ2-7 | TRBV6-5
ASSYPGGQY | TRBJ2-7 | TRBV6-2/TRBV6-3
ASIRDRNFGNTEAF | TRBJ1-1 | TRBV19
ASSHWASTDTQY | TRBJ2-3 | TRBV6-2/TRBV6-3
ASSPGTGGREQY | TRBJ2-7 | TRBV6-5
SASTFRDRGYEQY | TRBJ2-7 | TRBV20-1
ASSSWPTSGNTIY | TRBJ1-3 | TRBV7-9